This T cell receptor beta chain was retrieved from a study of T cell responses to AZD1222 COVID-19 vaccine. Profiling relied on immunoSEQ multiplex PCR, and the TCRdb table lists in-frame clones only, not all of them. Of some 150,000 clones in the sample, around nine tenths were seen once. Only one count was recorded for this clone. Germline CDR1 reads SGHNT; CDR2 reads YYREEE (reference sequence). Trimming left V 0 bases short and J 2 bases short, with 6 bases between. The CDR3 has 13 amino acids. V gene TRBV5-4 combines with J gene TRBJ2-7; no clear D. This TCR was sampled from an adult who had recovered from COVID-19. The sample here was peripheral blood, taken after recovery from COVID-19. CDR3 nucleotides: TGTGCCAGCAGCTTGGGTGGGCCCTACGAGCAGTACTTC. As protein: CASSLGGPYEQYF.